The rows below give T cell receptor beta chains drawn from one sample of a study of shared clonotypes between healthy human individuals. Repertoires were generated with immunoSEQ multiplex PCR, while TCRdb's copy carries only in-frame clones and drops some. The profile shows roughly 520,000 clones, 90% to 97% of them singletons. Sequenced: naive CD4+ T cells sorted from blood. These receptors all come from a woman under 40 in good health. CDR3s include the opening cysteine and the closing phenylalanine or tryptophan. Fields, in order: J gene, V gene, D gene, clone size, CDR3 protein, CDR3 DNA. The D gene is left open where the match is weak. Size is omitted from some rows. Given values are once, few, many or a class for expanded clones.

TRBJ1-2 TRBV6-1 . . CASRGTGFFGGYTF TGTGCCAGCCGAGGCACAGGTTTCTTTGGTGGCTACACCTTC
TRBJ2-7 TRBV19 TRBD2 . CATSINQREYHEQYF TGTGCCACCAGTATAAACCAGCGGGAGTACCACGAGCAGTACTTC
TRBJ2-6 TRBV6-5 . . CASSSQVSGANVLTF TGTGCCAGCAGTTCTCAAGTCTCTGGGGCCAACGTCCTGACTTTC
TRBJ2-1 TRBV19 . . CASSTPPGDYYNEQFF TGTGCCAGTAGTACCCCGCCCGGGGATTACTACAATGAGCAGTTCTTC
TRBJ2-1 TRBV27 TRBD2 . CASSLLYWASGSPSYNEQFF TGTGCCAGCAGTTTACTTTATTGGGCTAGCGGGAGTCCCTCCTACAATGAGCAGTTCTTC
TRBJ1-1 TRBV2 . . CASSERWAGRNGAFF TGTGCCAGCAGTGAGAGGTGGGCCGGGAGGAATGGAGCTTTCTTT
TRBJ1-1 TRBV7-6 . . CASSFGGIRANTEAFF TGTGCCAGCAGTTTTGGGGGGATAAGAGCGAACACTGAAGCTTTCTTT
TRBJ2-7 TRBV2 TRBD2 once CASTDRLAGGFMYF TGTGCCAGCACCGATAGACTAGCGGGAGGGTTTATGTACTTC
TRBJ2-7 TRBV10-1 TRBD2 . CASSAREGAEQYF TGCGCCAGCAGTGCGCGGGAGGGCGCCGAGCAGTACTTC
TRBJ1-5 TRBV4-1 . . CASSQIFGRKSTNQPQHF TGCGCCAGCAGCCAAATTTTCGGCAGGAAGTCGACCAATCAGCCCCAGCATTTT
TRBJ2-1 TRBV4-1 . . CASSQPWAGRSYNEQFF TGCGCCAGCAGCCAACCTTGGGCGGGACGCTCCTACAATGAGCAGTTCTTC
TRBJ1-1 TRBV18 . . CASSPYSGGLTGTKAFF TGTGCCAGCTCACCTTACTCCGGAGGATTGACGGGTACCAAAGCTTTCTTT
TRBJ2-7 TRBV18 . . CASSPGQGGTYEQYF TGTGCCAGCTCACCCGGGCAGGGGGGTACCTACGAGCAGTACTTC